This T cell receptor beta chain is drawn from a study of shared T cell receptors in the human thymus. V dropped 5 bases and J dropped 7 bases, with 15 bases sitting between them. The CDR3 has 13 residues. Germline CDR1 SGHVS, CDR2 FNYEAQ. Measured with immunoSEQ multiplex PCR; TCRdb has only the in-frame clones, and not every one. In the table there are about 380,000 clones, 95% of which are singletons. V usage is TRBV7-6 and J usage is TRBJ2-7; no reliable D call. This TCR was sampled from a human donor. Specimen: thymocytes. This CDR3 reads CASSPRQAREQYF. The DNA of the CDR3 is TGTGCCAGCAGCCCCCGGCAGGCGCGAGAGCAGTACTTC.